The 20 T cell receptor beta chains reported below all come from one sample, sequenced in a study of T-cell reconstitution after alpha-beta-depleted transplantation in children. A library of TCRbeta sequences, prepared with unique molecular identifiers, was generated. TCRdb analysed the PCR reads with MiXCR anew, one entry per CDR3 protein. This sample carries roughly 500,000 distinct CDR3 sequences, around 19% of them seen once, and the ten largest clones take around 3.3%. The sequencing here drew on PBMCs from the stem cell graft donor, taken from the stem cell graft. The receptors derive from a human donor who donated a stem cell graft to a child with acute lymphoblastic leukemia.

This clonotype appeared a few times. The chain is built from TRBV5-8 and TRBJ2-3, with TRBD2 matching over 9 bases. The V and J ends lost 3 bases and 5 bases, in that order; junction bases with no gene match: 10. Germline lookup yields CDR1 SGHTS and CDR2 YDEGEE. The CDR3 has 16 residues. CDR3: CASSSQPGLAEDTQYF. DNA of the CDR3: TGTGCCAGCAGCTCGCAACCGGGACTAGCAGAAGATACGCAGTATTTT. Drawing the rest from reference TRBV5-8 and TRBJ2-3, the complete variable domain is EAGVTQSPTHLIKTRGQQATLRCSPISGHTSVYWYQQALGLGLQFLLWYDEGEERNRGNFPPRFSGRQFPNYSSELNVNALELEDSALYLCASSSQPGLAEDTQYFGPGTRLTVL.

The chain couples TRBV9 to TRBJ2-2; 9 bases fit TRBD1. The CDR3 is 19 residues long. V was clipped by 2 bases and J by 5 bases; unmatched bases: 16. Germline V lookup: CDR1 SGDLS, CDR2 YYNGEE. The CDR3 sequence: CASSVSRDRVTGRTGELFF. CDR3 sequence (DNA): TGTGCCAGCAGCGTTTCCCGGGACAGGGTAACAGGTCGGACCGGGGAGCTGTTTTTT.

The V call is TRBV18, the J call TRBJ2-7; possible D gene TRBD2, 7 bases. The CDR3 consists of 18 residues. Germline V gives CDR1 KGHSH, CDR2 LQKENI. V dropped 2 bases and J dropped 0 bases, with 20 bases sitting between them. CDR3 nucleotide sequence: TGTGCCAGCTCACCAATCGCGGGGGATTCAGGGGTCTCCTACGAGCAGTACTTC. As protein: CASSPIAGDSGVSYEQYF. Full variable domain (remainder filled in from reference TRBV18 and TRBJ2-7): NAGVMQNPRHLVRRRGQEARLRCSPMKGHSHVYWYRQLPEEGLKFMVYLQKENIIDESGMPKERFSAEFPKEGPSILRIQQVVRGDSAAYFCASSPIAGDSGVSYEQYFGPGTRLTVT.

The rearrangement joins TRBV12-3 or TRBV12-4 to TRBJ2-3; D is unresolved. The ends were cut back, 3 bases at V and 2 bases at J, with 9 bases in the middle. This CDR3 is 14 amino acids long. CDR3 coding DNA: TGTGCCAGCAGTTTCCTGACATTCACAGATACGCAGTATTTT. This sequence encodes CASSFLTFTDTQYF.

The chain combines TRBV5-5 with TRBJ1-1; possibly TRBD1 for D (6 bases). V was pared by 3 bases and J by 3 bases, with 15 bases between. The CDR3 is 15 amino acids. Germline lookup yields CDR1 SGHKS and CDR2 YYEKEE (reference sequence). The chain's CDR3 is CASSSEGGRDTEAFF. In DNA form, the CDR3 reads TGTGCCAGCAGCTCGGAGGGGGGGAGGGACACTGAAGCTTTCTTT.

This rearrangement joins TRBV24-1 to TRBJ2-2; a possible D gene is TRBD1 (6 bases). Per germline, CDR1 KGHDR and CDR2 SFDVKD. The CDR3 has 16 residues. V lost 0 bases and J lost 1, with 8 bases in between. The CDR3 is CATSDLATGNTGELFF. The CDR3 DNA is TGTGCCACCAGTGATTTGGCGACAGGGAACACCGGGGAGCTGTTTTTT.

The chain employs TRBV7-9 and TRBJ1-1; D may be TRBD1 (5 bases). Trimming shortened V by 1 base and J by 4 bases, and 13 bases separated the two germline ends. The CDR3 runs 15 residues. The V gene's germline CDR1 is SEHNR and CDR2 FQNEAQ (reference sequence). CDR3 nucleotides: TGTGCCAGCAGCTTAGGGGTGGGGGTGCCCACTGAAGCTTTCTTT. As protein: CASSLGVGVPTEAFF. Full variable domain (remainder filled in from reference TRBV7-9 and TRBJ1-1): DTGVSQNPRHKITKRGQNVTFRCDPISEHNRLYWYRQTLGQGPEFLTYFQNEAQLEKSRLLSDRFSAERPKGSFSTLEIQRTEQGDSAMYLCASSLGVGVPTEAFFGQGTRLTVV.

In its sample, this clonotype was seen a few times. The chain links TRBV7-3 to TRBJ2-7; D remains ambiguous. V lost 4 bases and J lost 2, with 9 bases in between. Germline V CDR1 and CDR2: SGHTA, FQGTGA. The CDR3 has 13 amino acids. The CDR3 DNA is TGTGCCAGCAGCTGGCTGGACCCCTACGAGCAGTACTTC. Translated, it gives CASSWLDPYEQYF.

This clonotype was counted at least ten times. The rearrangement links TRBV12-3 or TRBV12-4 to TRBJ2-1; the D is unclear. The CDR3 is made up of 12 amino acids. The V end lost 3 bases, the J end lost 6 bases, and 6 bases lay between the germline ends. For the CDR3, the DNA is TGTGCCAGCAGTTTGGTCCCCAATGAGCAGTTCTTC. Translated: CASSLVPNEQFF.

V usage is TRBV12-3 or TRBV12-4 and J usage is TRBJ1-4, with 9 bases lining up with TRBD1. The V and J ends lost 0 bases and 5 bases, in that order; junction bases with no gene match: 4. The CDR3 is 16 residues long. As DNA, the CDR3 is TGTGCCAGCAGTTTAGCGCTAGGGACAGGGAATGAAAAACTGTTTTTT. It codes for CASSLALGTGNEKLFF.

The table lists this clonotype with a few counts. The chain has TRBV15 and TRBJ2-5; possibly TRBD1 or TRBD2 for D (5 bases each). Germline V gene data show CDR1 as LNHNV and CDR2 as YYDKDF (reference sequence). V lost 0 bases and J 3 bases, leaving 23 bases between the germline ends. This CDR3 comprises 19 residues. CDR3 sequence (DNA): TGTGCCACCAGCAGAGACGGCCCTCTTTGGGGCCGGGGTAAAGAGACCCAGTACTTC. It is translated as CATSRDGPLWGRGKETQYF.

The chain is built from TRBV6-1 and TRBJ2-7; the D gene is possibly TRBD1 (6 bases). CDR3 length: 13 amino acids. Germline values: CDR1 MNHNS, CDR2 SASEGT. The V end was cut by 6 bases, the J end by 0 bases, with 9 bases between. DNA of the CDR3: TGTGCCAGCAGGGGGGCCCCCTCCTACGAGCAGTACTTC. Translated, it gives CASRGAPSYEQYF.

This clonotype has only a few counts. This chain uses TRBV5-4 with TRBJ2-1; 11 positions match TRBD1. CDR1 is SGHNT and CDR2 is YYREEE in the germline V gene (reference sequence). This CDR3 has 15 residues. V dropped 2 bases and J dropped 9; count of bases not matched to a gene: 7. In DNA form, the CDR3 reads TGTGCCAGCAGCTTCGGACAGGGGGCGTATAGTGAGCAGTTCTTC. This translates into CASSFGQGAYSEQFF.

This clonotype was observed a few times. The CDR3 DNA sequence: TGTGCCAGCAGCTTAGACGACGGGGGGGCACAAGGCTACACCTTC. Translation gives CASSLDDGGAQGYTF. The chain combines TRBV7-9 with TRBJ1-2; D perhaps matches TRBD1 (6 bases). In germline, CDR1 is SEHNR, CDR2 FQNEAQ (reference sequence). This CDR3 region has 15 residues. V lost 1 base and J lost 8, with 17 bases in between.

The chain carries TRBV7-8 and TRBJ2-3; TRBD2 aligns across 8 bases. There are 14 residues in the CDR3. Germline V gene data show CDR1 as SGHVS and CDR2 as FQNEAQ. J lost 4 bases, V lost 5 bases, and 5 bases had no gene match. The CDR3 DNA reads as TGTGCCAGCAGCCTAAGCGGGAGTGCAGATACGCAGTATTTT. Residues: CASSLSGSADTQYF.

The rearrangement uses TRBV9 and TRBJ2-3; D possibly uses TRBD1 or TRBD2 (5 bases each). CDR1 and CDR2 from the germline V gene are SGDLS and YYNGEE. The V end lost 0 bases, the J end lost 0 bases, and 8 bases lay between the germline ends. The CDR3 loop spans 15 amino acids. The CDR3 DNA reads as TGTGCCAGCAGCGTAGGGGGCGGGAGCACAGATACGCAGTATTTT. Protein sequence: CASSVGGGSTDTQYF.

This clonotype was seen only a few times. The V and J genes are TRBV20-1 and TRBJ2-2, with D possibly being TRBD2 (6 bases). Germline lookup yields CDR1 DFQATT and CDR2 SNEGSKA (reference sequence). The CDR3 covers 15 residues. Deletions cut 2 bases from V and 1 base from J, with 11 bases between. Here the CDR3 reads CSARLTGLNTGELFF. CDR3 DNA sequence: TGCAGTGCTAGATTGACGGGACTGAACACCGGGGAGCTGTTTTTT.

The rearrangement uses TRBV20-1 and TRBJ2-1; D gene unclear. Per the germline V gene, CDR1 is DFQATT and CDR2 is SNEGSKA (reference sequence). The CDR3 covers 14 residues. Trimming cost V 0 bases and J 4 bases, with 10 bases left between them. CDR3 amino acids: CSARDSATYNEQFF. The DNA of the CDR3 is TGCAGTGCTAGAGATAGTGCAACTTACAATGAGCAGTTCTTC.

Only a few counts were recorded for this clonotype. The chain carries TRBV5-1 and TRBJ1-5; D gene unclear. Per germline, CDR1 SGHRS and CDR2 YFSETQ. The V and J ends lost 0 bases and 0 bases respectively, with 7 bases between them. This CDR3 region has 15 residues. Written as DNA, the CDR3 is TGCGCCAGCAGCTTGGTATCCGGTAGCAATCAGCCCCAGCATTTT. Translation gives CASSLVSGSNQPQHF.

The J gene is TRBJ2-7, the V gene TRBV20-1; D not resolved. The CDR3 runs 13 residues. The germline CDR1 and CDR2 sequences are DFQATT and SNEGSKA (reference sequence). V shed 4 bases and J shed 0 bases, with 10 bases lying between them. CDR3 bases: TGCAGTGCTAAAAGCCCGGTCTCCTACGAGCAGTACTTC. Its translation: CSAKSPVSYEQYF.